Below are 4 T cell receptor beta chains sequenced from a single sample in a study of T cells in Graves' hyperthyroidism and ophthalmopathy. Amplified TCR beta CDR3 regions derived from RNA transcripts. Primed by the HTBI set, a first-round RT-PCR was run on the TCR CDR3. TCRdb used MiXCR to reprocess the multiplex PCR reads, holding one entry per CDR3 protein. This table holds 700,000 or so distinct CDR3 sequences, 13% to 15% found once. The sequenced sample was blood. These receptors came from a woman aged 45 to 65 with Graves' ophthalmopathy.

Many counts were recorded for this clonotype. The CDR3 nucleotides read TGTGCCACCAGCAGAGATAAAAGGAGGGAGCTGTTTTTT. It is translated as CATSRDKRRELFF. The chain uses TRBV15 and TRBJ2-2; D ambiguous. Per germline, CDR1 LNHNV and CDR2 YYDKDF (reference sequence). This CDR3 is 13 amino acids long. The V and J ends lost 0 bases and 9 bases respectively, with 8 bases between them.

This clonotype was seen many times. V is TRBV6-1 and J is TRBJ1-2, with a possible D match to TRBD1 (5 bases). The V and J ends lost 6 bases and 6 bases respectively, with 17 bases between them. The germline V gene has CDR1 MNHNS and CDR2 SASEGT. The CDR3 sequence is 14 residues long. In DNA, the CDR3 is TGTGCCAGCAGATTAGGGGTCAGAGAGGATGGCTACACCTTC. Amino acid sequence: CASRLGVREDGYTF.

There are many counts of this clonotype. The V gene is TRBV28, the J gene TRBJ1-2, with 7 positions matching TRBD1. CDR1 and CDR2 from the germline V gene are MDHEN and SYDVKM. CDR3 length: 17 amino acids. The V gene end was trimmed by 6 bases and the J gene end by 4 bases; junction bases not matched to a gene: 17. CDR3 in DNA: TGTGCCAGCAGCGATCTACCGGGACAGTCTAATGGCTATGGCTACACCTTC. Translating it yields CASSDLPGQSNGYGYTF.

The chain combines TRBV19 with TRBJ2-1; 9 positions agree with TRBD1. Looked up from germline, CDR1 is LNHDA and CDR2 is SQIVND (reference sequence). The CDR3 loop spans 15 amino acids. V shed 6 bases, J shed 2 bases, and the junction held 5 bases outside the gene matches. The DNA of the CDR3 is TGTGCCAGTAGGGGGGGACAGGGCCCCTACAATGAGCAGTTCTTC. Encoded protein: CASRGGQGPYNEQFF.